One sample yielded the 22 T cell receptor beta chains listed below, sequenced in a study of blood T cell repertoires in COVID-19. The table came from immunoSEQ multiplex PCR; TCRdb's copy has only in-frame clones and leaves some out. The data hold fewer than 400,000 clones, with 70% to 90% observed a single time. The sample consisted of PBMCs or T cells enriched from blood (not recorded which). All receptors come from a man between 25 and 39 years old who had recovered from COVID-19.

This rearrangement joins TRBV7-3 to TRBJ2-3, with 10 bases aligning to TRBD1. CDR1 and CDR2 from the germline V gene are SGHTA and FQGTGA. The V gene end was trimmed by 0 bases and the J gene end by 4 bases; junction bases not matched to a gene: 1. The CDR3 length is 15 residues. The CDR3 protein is CASSLTGTGADTQYF. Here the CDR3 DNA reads TGTGCCAGCAGCTTAACCGGGACAGGGGCAGATACGCAGTATTTT.

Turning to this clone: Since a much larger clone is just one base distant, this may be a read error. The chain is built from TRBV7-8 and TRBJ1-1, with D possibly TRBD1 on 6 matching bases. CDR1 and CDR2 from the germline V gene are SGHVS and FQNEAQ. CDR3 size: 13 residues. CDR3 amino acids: CANSGAQGTEAFF. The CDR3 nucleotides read TGTGCCAACAGCGGAGCACAGGGCACTGAAGCTTTCTTT.

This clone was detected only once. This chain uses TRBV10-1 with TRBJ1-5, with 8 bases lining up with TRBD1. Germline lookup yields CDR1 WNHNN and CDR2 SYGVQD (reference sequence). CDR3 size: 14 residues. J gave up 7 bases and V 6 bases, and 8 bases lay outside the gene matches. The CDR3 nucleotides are TGCGCCAGCAGAAGACAGGGGCGGCGGCAGCCCCAGCATTTT. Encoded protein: CASRRQGRRQPQHF.

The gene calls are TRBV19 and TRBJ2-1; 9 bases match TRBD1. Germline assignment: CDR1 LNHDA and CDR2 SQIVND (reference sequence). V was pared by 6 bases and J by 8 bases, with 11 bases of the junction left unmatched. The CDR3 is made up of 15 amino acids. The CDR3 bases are TGTGCCAGTAGCCTTACAGGGGGCCCATGGGATGAGCAGTTCTTC. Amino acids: CASSLTGGPWDEQFF.

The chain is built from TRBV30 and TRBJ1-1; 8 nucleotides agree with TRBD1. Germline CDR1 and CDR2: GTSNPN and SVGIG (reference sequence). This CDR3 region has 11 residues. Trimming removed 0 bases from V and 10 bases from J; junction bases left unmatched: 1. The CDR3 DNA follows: TGTGCCTGGAGTGTTGGGACAGGAGCTTTCTTT. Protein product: CAWSVGTGAFF.

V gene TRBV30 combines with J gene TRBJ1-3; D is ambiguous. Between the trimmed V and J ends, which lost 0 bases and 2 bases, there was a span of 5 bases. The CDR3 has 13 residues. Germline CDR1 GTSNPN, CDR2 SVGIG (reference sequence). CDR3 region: CAWSVIAGNTIYF. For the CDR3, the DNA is TGTGCCTGGAGTGTAATCGCTGGAAACACCATATATTTT.

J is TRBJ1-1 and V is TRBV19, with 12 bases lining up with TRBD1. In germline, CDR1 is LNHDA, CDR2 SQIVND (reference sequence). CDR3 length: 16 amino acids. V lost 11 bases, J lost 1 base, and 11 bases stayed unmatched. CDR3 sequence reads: CASSRDRGPSNTEAFF. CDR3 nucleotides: TGTGCCTCTTCCCGGGACAGGGGGCCTTCGAACACTGAAGCTTTCTTT.

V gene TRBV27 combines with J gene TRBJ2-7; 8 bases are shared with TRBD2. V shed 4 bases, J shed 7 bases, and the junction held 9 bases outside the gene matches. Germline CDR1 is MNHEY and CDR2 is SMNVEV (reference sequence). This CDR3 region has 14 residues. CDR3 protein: CASSYPAGAKEQYF. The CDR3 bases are TGTGCCAGCAGTTACCCAGCGGGGGCAAAGGAGCAGTACTTC.

The CDR3 nucleotides are TGTGCCAGCATTCTCCATCGGGGGGGCAGGACAGATACGCAGTATTTT. Amino acids: CASILHRGGRTDTQYF. The chain recombines TRBV9 with TRBJ2-3; 8 bases fit TRBD2. V shed 6 bases and J 3 bases; nucleotides not matched to a gene: 12. From germline, CDR1 is SGDLS and CDR2 YYNGEE. The CDR3 consists of 16 residues.

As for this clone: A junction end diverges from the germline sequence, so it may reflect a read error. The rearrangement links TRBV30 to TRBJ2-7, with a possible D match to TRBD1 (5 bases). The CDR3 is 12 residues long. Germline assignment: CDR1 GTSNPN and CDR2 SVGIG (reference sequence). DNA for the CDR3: TGTGCCTGGAGTGTACAACAGGCCGAGCCGTACTTC. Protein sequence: CAWSVQQAEPYF.

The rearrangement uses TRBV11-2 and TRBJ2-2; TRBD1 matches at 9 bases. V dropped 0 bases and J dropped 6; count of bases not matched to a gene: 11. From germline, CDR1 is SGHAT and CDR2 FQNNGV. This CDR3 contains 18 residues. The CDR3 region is CASSLDWAGQGIAGELFF. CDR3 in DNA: TGTGCCAGCAGCTTAGATTGGGCCGGACAGGGGATCGCCGGGGAGCTGTTTTTT. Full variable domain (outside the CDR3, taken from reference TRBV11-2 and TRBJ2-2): EAGVAQSPRYKIIEKRQSVAFWCNPISGHATLYWYQQILGQGPKLLIQFQNNGVVDDSQLPKDRFSAERLKGVDSTLKIQPAKLEDSAVYLCASSLDWAGQGIAGELFFGEGSRLTVL.

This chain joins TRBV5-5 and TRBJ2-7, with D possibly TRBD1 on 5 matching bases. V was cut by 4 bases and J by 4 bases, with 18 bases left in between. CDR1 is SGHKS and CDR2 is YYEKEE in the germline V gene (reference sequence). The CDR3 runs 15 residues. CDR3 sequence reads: CASSPSYPGAYEQYF. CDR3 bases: TGTGCCAGCAGCCCCAGTTACCCTGGGGCTTACGAGCAGTACTTC.

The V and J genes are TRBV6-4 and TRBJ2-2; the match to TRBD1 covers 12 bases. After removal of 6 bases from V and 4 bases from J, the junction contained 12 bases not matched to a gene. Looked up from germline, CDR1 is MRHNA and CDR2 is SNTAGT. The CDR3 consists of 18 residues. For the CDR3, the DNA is TGTGCCAGCAGCAAATGGGGACAGGGGGCTCCGAGCACCGGGGAGCTGTTTTTT. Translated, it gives CASSKWGQGAPSTGELFF.

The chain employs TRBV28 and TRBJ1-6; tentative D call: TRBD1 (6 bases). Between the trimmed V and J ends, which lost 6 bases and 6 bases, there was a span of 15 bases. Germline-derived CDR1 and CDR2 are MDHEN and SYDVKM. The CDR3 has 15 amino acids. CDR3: CASSWGQGGNSPLHF. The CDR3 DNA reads TGTGCCAGCAGCTGGGGGCAGGGTGGTAATTCACCCCTCCACTTT.

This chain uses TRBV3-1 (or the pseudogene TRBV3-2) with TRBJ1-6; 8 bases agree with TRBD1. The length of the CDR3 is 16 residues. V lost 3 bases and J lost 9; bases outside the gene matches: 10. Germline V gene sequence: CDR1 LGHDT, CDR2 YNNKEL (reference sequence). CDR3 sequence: CASSQGPDRVGSPLHF. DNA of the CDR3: TGTGCCAGCAGCCAGGGTCCGGACAGGGTGGGTTCACCCCTCCACTTT.

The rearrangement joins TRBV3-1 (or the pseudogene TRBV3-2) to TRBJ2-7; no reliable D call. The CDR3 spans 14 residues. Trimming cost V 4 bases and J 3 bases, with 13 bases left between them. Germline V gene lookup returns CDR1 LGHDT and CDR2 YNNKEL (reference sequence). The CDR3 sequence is CASSPAALGYEQYF. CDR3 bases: TGTGCCAGCAGCCCCGCGGCCTTAGGCTACGAGCAGTACTTC.

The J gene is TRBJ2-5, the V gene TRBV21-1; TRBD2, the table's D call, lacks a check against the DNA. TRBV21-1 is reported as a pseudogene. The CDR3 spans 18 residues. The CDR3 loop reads CASSKRGLAGGPRETQYF. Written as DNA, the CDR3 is TGTGCCAGCAGCAAAAGGGGACTAGCGGGGGGGCCCCGAGAGACCCAGTACTTC.

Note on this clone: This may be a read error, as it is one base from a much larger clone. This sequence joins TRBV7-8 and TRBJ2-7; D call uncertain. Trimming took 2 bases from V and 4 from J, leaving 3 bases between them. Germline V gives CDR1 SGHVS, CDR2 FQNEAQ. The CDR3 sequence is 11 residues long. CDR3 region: CASSLQYEQYF. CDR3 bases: TGTGCCAGCAGCTTACAATACGAGCAGTACTTC.

CDR3 amino acids: CASSQTGQGNYGYTF. DNA of the CDR3: TGCGCCAGCAGCCAAACGGGACAGGGGAACTATGGCTACACCTTC. J is TRBJ1-2 and V is TRBV4-1; 10 bases agree with TRBD1. The V gene end was trimmed by 2 bases and the J gene end by 2 bases; junction bases not matched to a gene: 2. Germline values: CDR1 MGHRA, CDR2 YSYEKL. The CDR3 has 15 residues.

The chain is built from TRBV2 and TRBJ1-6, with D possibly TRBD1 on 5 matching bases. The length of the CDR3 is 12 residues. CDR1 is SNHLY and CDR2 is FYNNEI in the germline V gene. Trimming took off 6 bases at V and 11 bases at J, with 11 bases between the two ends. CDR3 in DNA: TGTGCCAGCAGACAACAGGTTCCACCCCTCCACTTT. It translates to CASRQQVPPLHF.

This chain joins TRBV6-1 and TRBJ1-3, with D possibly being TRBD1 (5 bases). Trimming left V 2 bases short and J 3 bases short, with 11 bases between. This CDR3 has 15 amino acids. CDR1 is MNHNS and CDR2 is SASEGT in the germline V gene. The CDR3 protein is CASSESSQGGNTIYF. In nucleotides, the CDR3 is TGTGCCAGCAGTGAAAGTAGCCAGGGTGGAAACACCATATATTTT.

The CDR3 loop reads CASSAVLNTEAFF. CDR3 DNA sequence: TGCGCCAGCAGTGCGGTTCTGAACACTGAAGCTTTCTTT. V usage is TRBV5-1 and J usage is TRBJ1-1, with D uncertain. The CDR3 has 13 amino acids. Germline CDR1 is SGHRS and CDR2 is YFSETQ. Trimming removed 5 bases at V and 0 bases at J, with 8 bases between.